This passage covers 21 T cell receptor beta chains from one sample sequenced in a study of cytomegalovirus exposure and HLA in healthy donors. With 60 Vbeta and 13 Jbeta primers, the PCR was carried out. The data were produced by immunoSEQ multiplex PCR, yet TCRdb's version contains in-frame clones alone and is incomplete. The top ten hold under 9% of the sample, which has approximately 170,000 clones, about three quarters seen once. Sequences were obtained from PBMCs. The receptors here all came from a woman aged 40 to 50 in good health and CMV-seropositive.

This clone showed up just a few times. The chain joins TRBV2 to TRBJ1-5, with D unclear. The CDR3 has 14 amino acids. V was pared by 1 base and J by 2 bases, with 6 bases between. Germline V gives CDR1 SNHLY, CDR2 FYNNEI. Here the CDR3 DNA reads TGTGCCAGCAGTGAAGGCGTAGGCAATCAGCCCCAGCATTTT. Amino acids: CASSEGVGNQPQHF.

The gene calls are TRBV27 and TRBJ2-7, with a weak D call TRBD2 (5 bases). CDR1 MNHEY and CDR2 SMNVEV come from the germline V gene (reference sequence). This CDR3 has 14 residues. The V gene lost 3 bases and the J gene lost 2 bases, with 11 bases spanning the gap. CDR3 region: CASSFGGGAYEQYF. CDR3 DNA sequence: TGTGCCAGCAGTTTTGGAGGTGGTGCCTACGAGCAGTACTTC.

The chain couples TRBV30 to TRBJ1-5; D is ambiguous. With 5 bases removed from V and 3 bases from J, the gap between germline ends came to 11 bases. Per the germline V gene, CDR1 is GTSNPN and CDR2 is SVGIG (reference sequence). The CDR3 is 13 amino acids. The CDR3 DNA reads TGTGCCTGGGCTCTGGCCGACAATCAGCCCCAGCATTTT. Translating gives CAWALADNQPQHF.

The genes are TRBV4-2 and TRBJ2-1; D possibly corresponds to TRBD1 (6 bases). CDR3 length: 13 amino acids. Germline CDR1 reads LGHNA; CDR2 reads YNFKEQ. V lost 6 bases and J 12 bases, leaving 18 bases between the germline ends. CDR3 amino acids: CASRPGTSGGQFF. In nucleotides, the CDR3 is TGTGCCAGCAGGCCAGGGACATCAGGAGGGCAGTTCTTC.

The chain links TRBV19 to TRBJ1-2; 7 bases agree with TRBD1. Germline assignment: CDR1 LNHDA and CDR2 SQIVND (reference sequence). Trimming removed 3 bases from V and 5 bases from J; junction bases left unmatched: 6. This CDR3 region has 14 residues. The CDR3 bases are TGTGCCAGTAGTATTACAGGGGATGGGTATGGCTACACCTTC. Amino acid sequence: CASSITGDGYGYTF.

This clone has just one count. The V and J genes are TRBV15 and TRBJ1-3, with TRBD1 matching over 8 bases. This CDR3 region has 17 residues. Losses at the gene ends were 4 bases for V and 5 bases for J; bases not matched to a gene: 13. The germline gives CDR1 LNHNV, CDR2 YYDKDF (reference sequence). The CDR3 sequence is CATSTRIPRQGRNTIYF. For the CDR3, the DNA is TGTGCCACCAGCACCCGCATACCTCGACAGGGGAGAAACACCATATATTTT.

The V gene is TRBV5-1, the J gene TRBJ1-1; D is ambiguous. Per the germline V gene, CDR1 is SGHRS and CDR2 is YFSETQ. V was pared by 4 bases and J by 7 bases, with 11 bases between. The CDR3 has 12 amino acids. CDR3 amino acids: CASSPPGNEAFF. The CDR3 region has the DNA TGCGCCAGCAGCCCACCGGGGAATGAAGCTTTCTTT.

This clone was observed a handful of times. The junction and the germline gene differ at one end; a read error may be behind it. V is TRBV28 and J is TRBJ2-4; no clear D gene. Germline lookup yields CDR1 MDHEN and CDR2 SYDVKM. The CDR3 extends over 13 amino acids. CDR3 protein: CASIKAEKNSQYF. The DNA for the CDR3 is TGTGCCAGCATTAAGGCAGAGAAAAACAGTCAGTACTTC.

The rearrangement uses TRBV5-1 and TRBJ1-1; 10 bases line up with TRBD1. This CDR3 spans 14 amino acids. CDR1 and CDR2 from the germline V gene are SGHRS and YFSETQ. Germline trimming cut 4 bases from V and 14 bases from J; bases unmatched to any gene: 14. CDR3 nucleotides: TGCGCCAGCAGCGCCACCGGGACAGGGGACGGTTCCTTCTTT. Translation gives CASSATGTGDGSFF.

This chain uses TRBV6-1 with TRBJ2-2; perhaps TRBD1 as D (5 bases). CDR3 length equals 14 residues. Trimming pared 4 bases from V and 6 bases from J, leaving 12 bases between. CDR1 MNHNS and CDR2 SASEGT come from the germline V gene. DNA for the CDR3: TGTGCCAGCAGTGGCAGGGTTGGGTCCGGGGAGCTGTTTTTT. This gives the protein CASSGRVGSGELFF.

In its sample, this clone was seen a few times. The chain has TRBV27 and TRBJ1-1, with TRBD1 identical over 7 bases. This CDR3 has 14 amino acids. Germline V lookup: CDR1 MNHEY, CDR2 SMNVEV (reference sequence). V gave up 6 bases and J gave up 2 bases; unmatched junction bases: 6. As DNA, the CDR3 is TGTGCCAGCAGCCTCGCAGGGGGTAACACTGAAGCTTTCTTT. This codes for CASSLAGGNTEAFF.

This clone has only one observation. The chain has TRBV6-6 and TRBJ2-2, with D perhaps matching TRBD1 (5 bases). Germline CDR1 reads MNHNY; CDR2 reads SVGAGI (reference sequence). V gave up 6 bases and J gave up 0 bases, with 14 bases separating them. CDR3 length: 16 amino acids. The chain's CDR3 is CASSLTGGSNTGELFF. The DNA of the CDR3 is TGTGCCAGCAGCCTCACAGGTGGATCGAACACCGGGGAGCTGTTTTTT.

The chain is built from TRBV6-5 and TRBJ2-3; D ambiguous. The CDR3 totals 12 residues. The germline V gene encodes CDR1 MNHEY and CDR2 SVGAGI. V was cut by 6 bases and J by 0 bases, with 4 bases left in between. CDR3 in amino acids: CASRASTDTQYF. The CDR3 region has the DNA TGTGCCAGCAGGGCTAGCACAGATACGCAGTATTTT.

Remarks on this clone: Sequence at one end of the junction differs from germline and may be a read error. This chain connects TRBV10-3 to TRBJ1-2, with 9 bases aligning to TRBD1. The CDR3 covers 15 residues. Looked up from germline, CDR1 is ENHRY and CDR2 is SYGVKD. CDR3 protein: CASSYTGGADYGYTF. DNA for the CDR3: TGTGCCAGCAGTTATACAGGGGGCGCGGACTATGGCTACACCTTC.

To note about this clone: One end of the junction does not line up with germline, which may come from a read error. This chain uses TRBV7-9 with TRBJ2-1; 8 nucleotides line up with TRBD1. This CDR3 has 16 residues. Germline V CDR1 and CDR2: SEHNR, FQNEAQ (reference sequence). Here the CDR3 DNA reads TGTGCCACCAGCGGTTCGGTTCTGGACAGGGAGAATGAGCAGTTCTTC. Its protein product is CATSGSVLDRENEQFF.

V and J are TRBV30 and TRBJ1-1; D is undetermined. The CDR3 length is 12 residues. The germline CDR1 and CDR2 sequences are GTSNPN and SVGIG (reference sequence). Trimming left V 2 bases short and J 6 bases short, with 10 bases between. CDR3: CAWSPTGSEAFF. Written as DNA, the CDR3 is TGTGCCTGGAGTCCCACGGGGTCTGAAGCTTTCTTT.

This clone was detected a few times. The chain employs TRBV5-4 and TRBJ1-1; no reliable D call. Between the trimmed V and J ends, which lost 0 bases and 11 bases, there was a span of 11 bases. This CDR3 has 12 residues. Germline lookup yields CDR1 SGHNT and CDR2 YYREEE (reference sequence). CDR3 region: CASSLGVGAAFF. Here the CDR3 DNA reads TGTGCCAGCAGCTTGGGAGTGGGCGCGGCTTTCTTT.

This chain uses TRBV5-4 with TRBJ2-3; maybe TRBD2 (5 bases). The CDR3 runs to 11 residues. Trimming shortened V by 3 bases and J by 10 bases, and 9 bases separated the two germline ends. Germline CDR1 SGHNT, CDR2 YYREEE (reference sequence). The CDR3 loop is CASSWLGAQYF. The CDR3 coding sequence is TGTGCCAGCAGCTGGCTCGGGGCGCAGTATTTT.

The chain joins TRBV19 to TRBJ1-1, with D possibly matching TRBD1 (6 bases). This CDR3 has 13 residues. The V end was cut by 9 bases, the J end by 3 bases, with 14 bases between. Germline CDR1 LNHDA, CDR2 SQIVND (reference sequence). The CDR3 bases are TGTGCCAGCCTGGGGACACTATACACTGAAGCTTTCTTT. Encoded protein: CASLGTLYTEAFF.

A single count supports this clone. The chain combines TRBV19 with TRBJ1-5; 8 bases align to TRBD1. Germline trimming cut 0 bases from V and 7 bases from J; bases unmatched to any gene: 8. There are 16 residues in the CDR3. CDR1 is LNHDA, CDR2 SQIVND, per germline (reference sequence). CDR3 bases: TGTGCCAGTAGTATAGACTTTTCGACAGGGGCCCAGCCCCAGCATTTT. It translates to CASSIDFSTGAQPQHF.

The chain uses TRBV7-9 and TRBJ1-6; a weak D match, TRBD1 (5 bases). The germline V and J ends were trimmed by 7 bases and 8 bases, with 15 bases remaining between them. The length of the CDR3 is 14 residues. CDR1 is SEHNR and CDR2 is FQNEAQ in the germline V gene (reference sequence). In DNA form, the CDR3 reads TGTGCCAGCACGACACGGTGGGGGGATTCACCCCTCCACTTT. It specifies CASTTRWGDSPLHF.